This TCR beta chain appears in the sequencing data of a study of shared clonotypes between healthy human individuals. Overall study context: CD4 naive cells filled three plates per donor, CD4 memory three, CD8 naive two and CD8 memory one. General observations from the study: Few donors limited the genetic and exposure-history diversity represented. Clonotype sharing among the donors was expected to vary with sequencing depth.

Concerning this clone itself: The target antigen is unknown.

The CDR3 loop spans 18 amino acids. Trimming cost V 6 bases and J 0 bases; bases outside gene matches: 11. Germline CDR1 SGHVS, CDR2 FQNEAQ. The test was conducted at deep level. TCRdb's copy holds only in-frame clones and misses some; the assay was immunoSEQ multiplex PCR. The table has some 360,000 clones, about 70% seen once. The specimen sequenced was memory CD4+ T cells sorted from blood. The subset is: CD45RA-negative fraction. V gene TRBV7-8 combines with J gene TRBJ2-3; 11 bases line up with TRBD2. This sequence was found in a man aged 25 to 45 in good health. As DNA, the CDR3 is TGTGCCAGCAGGAACGTAAAGTGGACTAGCGGGAGCACAGATACGCAGTATTTT. It encodes CASRNVKWTSGSTDTQYF.